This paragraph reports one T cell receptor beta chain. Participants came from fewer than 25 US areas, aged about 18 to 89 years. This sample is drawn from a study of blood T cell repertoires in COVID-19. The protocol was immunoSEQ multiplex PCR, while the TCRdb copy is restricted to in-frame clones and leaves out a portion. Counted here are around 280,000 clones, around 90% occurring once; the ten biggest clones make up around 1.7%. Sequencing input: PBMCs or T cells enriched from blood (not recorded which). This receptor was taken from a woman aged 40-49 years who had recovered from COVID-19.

CDR3 sequence reads: CAWSRGGFTGELFF. The CDR3, as DNA: TGTGCCTGGAGCCGGGGGGGTTTCACCGGGGAGCTGTTTTTT. The gene calls are TRBV30 and TRBJ2-2, with 8 bases that match TRBD2. CDR1 is GTSNPN and CDR2 is SVGIG in the germline V gene (reference sequence). This CDR3 has 14 residues. V lost 3 bases, J lost 4 bases, and 4 bases stayed unmatched.